The 2 T cell receptor beta chains below come from one sample, sequenced in a study of response to subunit inactivated influenza vaccine. TCRdb analysed the RT-PCR reads with MiXCR anew, one entry per CDR3 protein. The sample lists about 700,000 distinct CDR3 sequences; approximately 15% were seen once. This specimen consisted of PBMCs from blood, obtained about 14 days before vaccination. All receptors derive from a man aged 45-65 years who received an inactivated influenza vaccine.

The chain joins TRBV3-1 to TRBJ1-1, with D possibly TRBD1 on 5 matching bases. The ends were cut back, 3 bases at V and 3 bases at J, with 11 bases in the middle. This CDR3 is 14 amino acids long. The germline V gene encodes CDR1 LGHDT and CDR2 YNNKEL (reference sequence). The CDR3 loop reads CASSHHQGDTEAFF. CDR3 nucleotide sequence: TGTGCCAGCAGCCACCATCAAGGGGACACTGAAGCTTTCTTT.

The CDR3 region is CAGGTRQETQYF. The CDR3 DNA reads as TGTGCCGGGGGGACTAGGCAAGAGACCCAGTACTTC. The V call is TRBV6-6, the J call TRBJ2-5; 8 bases agree with TRBD2. Unmatched junction bases numbered 4, after V lost 11 bases and J lost 2 bases. Germline V gives CDR1 MNHNY, CDR2 SVGAGI (reference sequence). The CDR3 sequence is 12 residues long.